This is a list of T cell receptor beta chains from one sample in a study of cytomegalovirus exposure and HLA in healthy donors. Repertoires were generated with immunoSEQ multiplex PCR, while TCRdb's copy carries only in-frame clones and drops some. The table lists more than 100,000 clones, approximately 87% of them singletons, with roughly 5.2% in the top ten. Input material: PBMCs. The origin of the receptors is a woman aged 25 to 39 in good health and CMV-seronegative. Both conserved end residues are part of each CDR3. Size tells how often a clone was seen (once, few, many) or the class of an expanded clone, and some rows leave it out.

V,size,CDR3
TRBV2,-,CASSELSAGHTQYF
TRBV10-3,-,CAISGRAGPPTDTQYF
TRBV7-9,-,CASSSGQGAGEQYF
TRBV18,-,CASSSGLSNEQFF
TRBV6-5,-,CASSHRTANTEAFF
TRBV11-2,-,CASSLGGLSTDTQYF
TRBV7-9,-,CASSLQGGEQYF
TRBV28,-,CASSARTANYGYTF
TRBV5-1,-,CASSTRDRSSYEQYF
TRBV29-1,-,CSVAEGGAPDGQYF
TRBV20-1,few,CSARDNYEQYF
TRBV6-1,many,CASSELAGGPGELFF
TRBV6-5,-,CASIRDRNTEAFF
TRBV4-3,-,CASSQAGISTDTQYF
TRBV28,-,CASSFPSRDRVTYEQYF
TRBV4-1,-,CASSQVPFRGASEQFF
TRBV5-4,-,CASSSSTGWNYGYTF
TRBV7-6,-,CASSLGDYYNEQFF
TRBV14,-,CASSQKGVRSYNEQFF
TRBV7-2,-,CASSLDRDADTQYF
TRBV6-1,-,CASSTDHSNQPQHF
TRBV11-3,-,CASSFGDRSGLACEQYF
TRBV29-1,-,CSVEDPGSGRYNEQFF
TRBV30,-,CAWSSQVGPNEQFF
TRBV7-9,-,CSSSRPSGTTGTDTQYF
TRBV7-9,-,CASSSRGQGDTEAFF
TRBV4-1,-,CASSLGKGAEYTF
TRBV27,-,CASSQGGSIIAFF
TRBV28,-,CASSTMWEKGEKLFF
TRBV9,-,CASPPGVYEQYF
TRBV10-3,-,CAISDLTGSGNTIYF
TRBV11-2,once,CASTAAPNTGELFF
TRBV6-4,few,CASSASGSTDTQYF
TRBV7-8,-,CASSLGRGQGGPRKAEAFF
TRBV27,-,CASSPRGAQRDTQYF
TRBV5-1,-,CASAFFPTGGGGEQYF
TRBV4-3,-,CASSQERGQGNEQFF
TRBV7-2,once,CASSDPGGPYLETQYF
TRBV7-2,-,CASSLLGGNYEQYF
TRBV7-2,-,CASSSTGNTGELFF
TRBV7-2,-,CASSFGEETQYF
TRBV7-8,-,CASSSYRDGYTF
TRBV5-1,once,CASSLGQGVQPQHF
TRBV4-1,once,CASSQNDRANYGYTF
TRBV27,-,CASSLSSYPYNEQFF
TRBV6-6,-,CASSLQRGGTGELFF
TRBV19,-,CASRQGRTTDTQYF
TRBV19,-,CASSPTGDTGELFF
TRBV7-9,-,CASSRTGSSDGYTF
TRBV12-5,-,CASGPGGRVADTQYF
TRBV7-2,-,CASSLGVNSPLHF
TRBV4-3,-,CASSQQVSSYNEQFF
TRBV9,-,CASSPQGAVPPPNYGYTF
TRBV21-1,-,CASSPPRGLCSYEQYF
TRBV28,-,CAMGGGTAIAETQYF
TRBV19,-,CASTPESMPGGYGYTF
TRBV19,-,CASSMGTSLQYF
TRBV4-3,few,CASSQGRGYPTYEQYF
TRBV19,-,CATDLGTGAGELFF
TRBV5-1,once,CASSLGASGPTDTQYF